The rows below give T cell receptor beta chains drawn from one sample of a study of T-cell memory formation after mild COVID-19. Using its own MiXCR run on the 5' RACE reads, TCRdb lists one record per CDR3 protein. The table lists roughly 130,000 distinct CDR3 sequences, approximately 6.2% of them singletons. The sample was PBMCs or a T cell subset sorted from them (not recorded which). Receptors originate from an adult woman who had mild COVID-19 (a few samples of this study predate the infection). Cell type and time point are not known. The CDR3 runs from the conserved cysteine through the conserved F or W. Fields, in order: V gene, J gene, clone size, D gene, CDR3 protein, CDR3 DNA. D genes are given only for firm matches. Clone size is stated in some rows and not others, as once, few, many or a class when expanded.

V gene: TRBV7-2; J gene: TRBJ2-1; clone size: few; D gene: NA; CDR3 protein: CASSLGGGDEEFF; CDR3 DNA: TGTGCCAGCAGCTTAGGAGGCGGGGATGAGGAGTTCTTC
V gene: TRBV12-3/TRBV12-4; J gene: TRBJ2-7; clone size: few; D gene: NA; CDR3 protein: CASSPRPTYEQYF; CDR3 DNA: TGTGCCAGCAGTCCCCGGCCAACCTACGAGCAGTACTTC
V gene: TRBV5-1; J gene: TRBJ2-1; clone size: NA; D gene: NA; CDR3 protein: CASSSTGFTYNEQFF; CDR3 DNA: TGCGCCAGCAGCTCCACGGGCTTCACCTACAATGAGCAGTTCTTC
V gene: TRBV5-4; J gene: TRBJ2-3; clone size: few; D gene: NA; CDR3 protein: CASSLGQTQYF; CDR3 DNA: TGTGCCAGCAGCTTGGGGCAGACGCAGTATTTT
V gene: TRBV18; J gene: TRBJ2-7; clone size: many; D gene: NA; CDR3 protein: CASSPSLEQYF; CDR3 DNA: TGTGCCAGCTCACCATCCCTCGAGCAGTACTTC
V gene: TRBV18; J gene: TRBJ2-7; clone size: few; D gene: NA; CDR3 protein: CASSAYGRAVGGEQYF; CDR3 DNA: TGTGCCAGCTCCGCCTACGGCAGGGCCGTAGGGGGAGAGCAGTACTTC
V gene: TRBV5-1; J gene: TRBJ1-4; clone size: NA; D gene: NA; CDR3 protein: CASSQSQASNEKLFF; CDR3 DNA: TGCGCCAGCAGCCAGAGTCAGGCGTCTAATGAAAAACTGTTTTTT
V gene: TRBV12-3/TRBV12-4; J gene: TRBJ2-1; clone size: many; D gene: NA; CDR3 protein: CASSLAESRGQFF; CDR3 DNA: TGTGCCAGCAGTTTAGCTGAAAGTCGTGGGCAGTTCTTC
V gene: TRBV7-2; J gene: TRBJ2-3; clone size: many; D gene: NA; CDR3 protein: CASSLMGNSLSTDTQYF; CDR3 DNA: TGTGCCAGCAGCTTAATGGGGAACAGCCTCAGCACAGATACGCAGTATTTT
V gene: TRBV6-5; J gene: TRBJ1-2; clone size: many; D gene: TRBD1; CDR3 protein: CASSQLVQGHGYTF; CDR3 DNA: TGTGCCAGCTCTCAGTTAGTACAGGGGCATGGCTACACCTTC
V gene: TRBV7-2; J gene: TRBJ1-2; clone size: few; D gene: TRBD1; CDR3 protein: CASSLAPGQGIPGSYGYTF; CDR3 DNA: TGTGCCAGCAGCTTAGCCCCGGGACAGGGTATTCCGGGAAGCTATGGCTACACCTTC
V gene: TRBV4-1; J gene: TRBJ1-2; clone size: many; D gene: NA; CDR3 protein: CASSQDEGDLYGYTF; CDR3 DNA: TGCGCCAGCAGCCAAGACGAAGGAGACCTTTATGGCTACACCTTC
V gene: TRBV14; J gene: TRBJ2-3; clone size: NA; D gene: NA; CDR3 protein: CASSQGNAGTQYF; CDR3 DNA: TGTGCCAGCAGCCAGGGCAATGCGGGTACGCAGTATTTT
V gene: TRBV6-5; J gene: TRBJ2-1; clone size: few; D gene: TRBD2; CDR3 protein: CASRRTSGRNEQFF; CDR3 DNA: TGTGCCAGCAGGCGGACTAGCGGGAGGAATGAGCAGTTCTTC
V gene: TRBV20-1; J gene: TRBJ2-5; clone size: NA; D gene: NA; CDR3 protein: CSARDGYRDHWETQYF; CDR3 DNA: TGCAGTGCTAGAGACGGATACCGGGACCACTGGGAGACCCAGTACTTC
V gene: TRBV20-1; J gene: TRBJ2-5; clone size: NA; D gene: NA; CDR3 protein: CSKTSGTSNQETQYF; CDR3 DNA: TGCAGTAAGACCTCAGGGACCTCGAACCAAGAGACCCAGTACTTC
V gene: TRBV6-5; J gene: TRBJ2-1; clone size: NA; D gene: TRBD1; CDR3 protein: CASSYSRTGGEQFF; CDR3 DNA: TGTGCCAGCAGTTACTCGAGGACAGGGGGCGAGCAGTTCTTC
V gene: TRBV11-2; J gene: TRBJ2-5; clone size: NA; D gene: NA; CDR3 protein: CASSPQRAKETQYF; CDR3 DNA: TGTGCCAGCAGCCCCCAGCGGGCCAAAGAGACCCAGTACTTC
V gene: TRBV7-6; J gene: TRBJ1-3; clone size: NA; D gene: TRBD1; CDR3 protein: CASSLTGRFGNTVYF; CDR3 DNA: TGTGCCAGCAGCCTGACAGGGAGGTTCGGAAACACCGTATATTTT
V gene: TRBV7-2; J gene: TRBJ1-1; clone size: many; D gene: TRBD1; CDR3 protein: CASSLVVQGQEAFF; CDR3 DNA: TGTGCCAGCAGCTTAGTGGTACAGGGGCAAGAAGCTTTCTTT
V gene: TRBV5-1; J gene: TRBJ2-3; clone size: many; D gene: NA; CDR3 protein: CASSWGPDTQYF; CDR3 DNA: TGCGCCAGCAGCTGGGGGCCAGATACGCAGTATTTT
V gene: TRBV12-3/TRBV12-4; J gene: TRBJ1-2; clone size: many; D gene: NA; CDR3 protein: CASSLRDGYTF; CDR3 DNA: TGTGCCAGCAGTTTAAGGGATGGCTACACCTTC
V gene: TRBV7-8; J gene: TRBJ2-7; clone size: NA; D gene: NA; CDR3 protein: CASRRGLSYEQYF; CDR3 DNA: TGTGCCAGCAGAAGGGGACTCTCCTACGAGCAGTACTTC
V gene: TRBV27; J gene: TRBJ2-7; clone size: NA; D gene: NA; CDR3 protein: CASSFTLWGTGEEQYF; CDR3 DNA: TGTGCCAGCAGTTTCACCCTGTGGGGGACGGGGGAAGAGCAGTACTTC
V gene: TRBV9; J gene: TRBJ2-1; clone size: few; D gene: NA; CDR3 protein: CASSVAGTSYNEQFF; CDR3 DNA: TGTGCCAGCAGCGTAGCGGGGACTTCTTACAATGAGCAGTTCTTC
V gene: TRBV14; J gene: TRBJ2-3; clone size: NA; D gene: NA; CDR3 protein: CASSRGLTLGADTQYF; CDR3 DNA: TGTGCCAGCAGCCGGGGACTTACCCTGGGGGCAGATACGCAGTATTTT
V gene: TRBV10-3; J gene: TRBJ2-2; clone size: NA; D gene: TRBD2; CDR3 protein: CAISWTSGSPGELFF; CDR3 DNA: TGTGCCATCAGTTGGACTAGCGGGAGCCCCGGGGAGCTGTTTTTT
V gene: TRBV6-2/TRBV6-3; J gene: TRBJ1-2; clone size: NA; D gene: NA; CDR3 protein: CASSPIIARTGGYGYTF; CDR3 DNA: TGTGCCAGCAGTCCGATAATCGCCCGTACGGGTGGCTATGGCTACACCTTC
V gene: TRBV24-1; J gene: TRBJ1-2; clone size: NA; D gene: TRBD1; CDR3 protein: CATSDHRGGYTF; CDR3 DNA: TGTGCCACCAGTGACCACAGGGGTGGCTACACCTTC
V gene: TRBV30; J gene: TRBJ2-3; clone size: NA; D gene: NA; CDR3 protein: CAWSGTENTDTQYF; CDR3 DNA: TGTGCCTGGAGTGGGACAGAAAACACAGATACGCAGTATTTT
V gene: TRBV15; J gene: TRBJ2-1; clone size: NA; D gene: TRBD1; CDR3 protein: CATSRPRTGAHEQFF; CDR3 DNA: TGTGCCACCAGCAGACCGCGGACAGGGGCCCATGAGCAGTTCTTC
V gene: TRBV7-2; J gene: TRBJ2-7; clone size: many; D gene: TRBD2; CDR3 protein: CASSLGLAGKLYVQYF; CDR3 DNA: TGTGCCAGCAGCTTAGGACTAGCGGGCAAACTTTACGTGCAGTACTTC
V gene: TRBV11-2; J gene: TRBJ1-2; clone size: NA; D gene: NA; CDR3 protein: CASSPHREPYGYTF; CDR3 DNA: TGTGCCAGCAGCCCGCACAGGGAGCCCTATGGCTACACCTTC
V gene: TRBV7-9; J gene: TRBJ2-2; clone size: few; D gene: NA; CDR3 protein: CASSAGSHGELFF; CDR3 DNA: TGTGCCAGCTCCGCGGGCTCCCACGGGGAGCTGTTTTTT
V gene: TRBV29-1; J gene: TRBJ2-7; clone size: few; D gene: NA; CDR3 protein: CSATRQGSSYEQYF; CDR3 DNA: TGCAGCGCCACCCGGCAGGGTAGCTCCTATGAGCAGTACTTC
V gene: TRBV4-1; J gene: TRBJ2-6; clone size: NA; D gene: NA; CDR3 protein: CASSHIRAGGANVLTF; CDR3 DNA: TGCGCCAGCAGCCACATCAGGGCCGGGGGGGCCAACGTCCTGACTTTC
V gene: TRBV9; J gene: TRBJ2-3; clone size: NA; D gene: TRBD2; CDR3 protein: CASSPLSSGTDTQYF; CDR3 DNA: TGTGCCAGCAGCCCCTTGTCTAGCGGAACAGATACGCAGTATTTT
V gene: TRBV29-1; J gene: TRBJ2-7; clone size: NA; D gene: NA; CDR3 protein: CSVPATPGNEQYF; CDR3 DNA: TGCAGCGTTCCAGCTACGCCCGGGAACGAGCAGTACTTC
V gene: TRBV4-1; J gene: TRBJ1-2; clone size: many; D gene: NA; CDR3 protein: CASSQDAGVGYGYTF; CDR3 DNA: TGCGCCAGCAGCCAAGATGCAGGGGTCGGCTATGGCTACACCTTC
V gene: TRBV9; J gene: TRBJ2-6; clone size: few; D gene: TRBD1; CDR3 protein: CASSRDSSGANVLTF; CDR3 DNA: TGTGCCAGCAGCCGGGACAGCTCTGGGGCCAACGTCCTGACTTTC
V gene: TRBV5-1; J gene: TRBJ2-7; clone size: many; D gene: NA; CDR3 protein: CASSLAYEQYF; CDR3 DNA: TGCGCCAGCAGCTTGGCCTACGAGCAGTACTTC
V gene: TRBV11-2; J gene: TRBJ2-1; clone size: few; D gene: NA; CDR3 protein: CASTLTGFGYNEQFF; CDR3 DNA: TGTGCCAGCACCTTAACAGGGTTTGGTTACAATGAGCAGTTCTTC
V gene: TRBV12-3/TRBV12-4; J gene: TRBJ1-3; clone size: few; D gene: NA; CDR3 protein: CASSIRRNGNTIYF; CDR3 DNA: TGTGCCAGCAGTATCAGACGGAATGGAAACACCATATATTTT
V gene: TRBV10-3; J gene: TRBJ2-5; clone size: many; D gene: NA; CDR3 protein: CAISESPLQTQYF; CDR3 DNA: TGTGCCATCAGTGAGTCACCGCTCCAGACCCAGTACTTC
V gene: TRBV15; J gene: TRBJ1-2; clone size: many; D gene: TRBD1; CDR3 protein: CATSPEPDTRGLSYGYTF; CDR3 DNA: TGTGCCACCAGCCCCGAACCTGACACCAGGGGGCTAAGCTATGGCTACACCTTC
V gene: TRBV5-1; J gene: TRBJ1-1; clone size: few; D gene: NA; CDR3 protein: CASSITGTMNTEAFF; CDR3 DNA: TGCGCCAGCAGCATTACAGGGACCATGAACACTGAAGCTTTCTTT
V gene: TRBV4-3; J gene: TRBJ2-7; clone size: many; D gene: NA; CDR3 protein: CASSPTQGQSYEQYF; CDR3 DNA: TGCGCCAGCAGCCCTACACAGGGTCAGTCCTACGAGCAGTACTTC
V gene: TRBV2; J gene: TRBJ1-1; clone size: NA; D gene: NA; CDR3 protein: CASSAGGNTEAFF; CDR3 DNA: TGTGCCAGCAGTGCGGGGGGGAACACTGAAGCTTTCTTT
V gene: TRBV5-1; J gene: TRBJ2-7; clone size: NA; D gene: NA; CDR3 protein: CASSLKWERSYEQYF; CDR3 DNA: TGCGCCAGCAGCTTGAAGTGGGAGCGGTCCTACGAGCAGTACTTC
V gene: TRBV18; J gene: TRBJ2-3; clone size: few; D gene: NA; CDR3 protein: CASSPASGGTQYF; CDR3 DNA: TGTGCCAGCTCACCGGCCAGTGGGGGTACGCAGTATTTT
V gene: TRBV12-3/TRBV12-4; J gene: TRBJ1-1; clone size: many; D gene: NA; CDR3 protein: CASSLGRNTEAFF; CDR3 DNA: TGTGCCAGCAGCTTGGGTCGAAACACTGAAGCTTTCTTT
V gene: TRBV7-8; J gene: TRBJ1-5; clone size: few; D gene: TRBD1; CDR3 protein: CASSLATGVSNQPQHF; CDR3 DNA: TGTGCCAGCAGCTTAGCGACAGGGGTGAGCAATCAGCCCCAGCATTTT
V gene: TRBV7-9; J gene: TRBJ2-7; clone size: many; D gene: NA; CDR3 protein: CASSPGGRSSYEQYF; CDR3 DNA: TGTGCCAGCAGTCCCGGCGGCAGGAGCTCCTACGAGCAGTACTTC
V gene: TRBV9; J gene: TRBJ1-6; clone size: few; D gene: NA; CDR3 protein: CASSPGSVSYNSPLHF; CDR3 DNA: TGTGCCAGCAGCCCCGGATCAGTCTCCTATAATTCACCCCTCCACTTT
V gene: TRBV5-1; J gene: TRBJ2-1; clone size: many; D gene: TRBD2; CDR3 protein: CASSFLAGGVYNEQFF; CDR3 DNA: TGCGCCAGCAGCTTCCTAGCGGGAGGGGTCTACAATGAGCAGTTCTTC
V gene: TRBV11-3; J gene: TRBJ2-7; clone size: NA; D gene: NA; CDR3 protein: CASSLDLLSYEQYF; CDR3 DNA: TGTGCCAGCAGCTTAGATCTCCTTTCCTACGAGCAGTACTTC
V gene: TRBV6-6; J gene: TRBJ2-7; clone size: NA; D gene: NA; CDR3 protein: CATSDYYEQYF; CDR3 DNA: TGTGCCACCTCGGATTACTACGAGCAGTACTTC
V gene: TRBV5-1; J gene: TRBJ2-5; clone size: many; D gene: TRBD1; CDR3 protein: CASSPVVGQGGETQYF; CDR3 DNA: TGCGCCAGCAGCCCGGTGGTAGGACAGGGAGGAGAGACCCAGTACTTC
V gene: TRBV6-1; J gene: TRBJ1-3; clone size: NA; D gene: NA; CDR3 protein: CASCRSVSGNTIYF; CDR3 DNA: TGTGCCAGCTGCAGAAGCGTCTCTGGAAACACCATATATTTT